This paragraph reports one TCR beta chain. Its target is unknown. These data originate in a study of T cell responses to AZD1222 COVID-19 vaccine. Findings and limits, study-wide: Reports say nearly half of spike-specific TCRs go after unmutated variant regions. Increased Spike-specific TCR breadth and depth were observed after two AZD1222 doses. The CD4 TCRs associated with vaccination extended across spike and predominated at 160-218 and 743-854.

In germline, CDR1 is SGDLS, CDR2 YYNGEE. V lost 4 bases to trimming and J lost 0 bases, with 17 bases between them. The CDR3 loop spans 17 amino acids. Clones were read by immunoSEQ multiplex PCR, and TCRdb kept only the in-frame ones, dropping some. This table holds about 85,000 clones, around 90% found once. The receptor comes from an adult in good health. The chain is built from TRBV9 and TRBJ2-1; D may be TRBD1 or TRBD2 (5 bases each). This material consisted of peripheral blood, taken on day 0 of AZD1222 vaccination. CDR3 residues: CASSLSRDPSSYNEQFF. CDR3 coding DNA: TGTGCCAGCAGCCTCAGCCGGGACCCTAGCTCCTACAATGAGCAGTTCTTC.